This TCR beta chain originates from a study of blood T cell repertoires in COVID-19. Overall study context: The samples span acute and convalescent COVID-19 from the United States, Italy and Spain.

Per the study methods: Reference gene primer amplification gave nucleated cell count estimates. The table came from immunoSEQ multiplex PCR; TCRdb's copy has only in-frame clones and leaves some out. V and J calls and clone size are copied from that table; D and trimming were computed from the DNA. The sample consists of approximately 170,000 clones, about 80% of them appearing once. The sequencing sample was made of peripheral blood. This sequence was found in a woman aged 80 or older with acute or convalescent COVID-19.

CDR3 sequence (DNA): TGTGCCAGTAGTCATCCTCGACAGGGATCCGAGCAGTACTTC. Translating it yields CASSHPRQGSEQYF. The J gene is TRBJ2-7, the V gene TRBV19; 7 bases are a match to TRBD1. CDR1 and CDR2 from the germline V gene are LNHDA and SQIVND (reference sequence). Trimming cost V 5 bases and J 6 bases; bases outside gene matches: 10. The CDR3 loop spans 14 amino acids.